This record looks at one TCR beta chain sequence and its context. What it binds is unknown. These data come from a study of T-cell memory formation after mild COVID-19. Study outcomes and limitations: For contracting clones, CD4+ ones sat mainly in CM and EM, CD8+ in EMRA.

Barcoded TCR alpha and TCR beta cDNA libraries with UMIs came from 5'RACE using constant-segment primers. A single record per CDR3 protein comes from TCRdb applying MiXCR to the 5' RACE reads. Among hundreds of thousands of distinct CDR3 sequences, approximately 13% were seen once, and the ten largest hold around a fifth. The germline V gene has CDR1 MGHRA and CDR2 YSYEKL. CDR3 length: 17 residues. V was cut by 4 bases and J by 4 bases, with 19 bases left in between. Sequenced: PBMCs or a T cell subset sorted from them (not recorded which). This sequence was found in a man aged 18 to 29 who had mild COVID-19 (a few samples of this study predate the infection). Cell type and time point are not known. V is TRBV4-1 and J is TRBJ2-2, with D tentatively TRBD1 (5 bases). The CDR3 DNA reads as TGCGCCAGCAGCCTACACCTCCGGACACTTTCCACCGGGGAGCTGTTTTTT. Encoded protein: CASSLHLRTLSTGELFF.